This T cell receptor (beta chain) came from a study of blood T cell repertoires in COVID-19 (dated by TCRdb to about 2020). General notes on the study: Collaborator samples came from the United States, Italy and Spain and covered acute and convalescent phases of COVID-19. Nearly every sample came with metadata listing a de-identified subject ID, COVID-19 status, age in years and sex. The material from the prospective study consisted of cDNA or gDNA derived from T cells, B-cell-depleted T cells, or PBMCs. The dataset comprised deeply sampled blood TCRbeta repertoires from subjects exposed to, actively infected with, or recovered from COVID-19. HLA class I and class II types, where available, came from metadata supplied by the sample provider rather than from assay-based typing. The samples were drawn from the first 160 participants of the ongoing ImmuneRACE study and from 1,254 subjects provided by 6 global collaborators. The repertoires were made available in a free public database intended to serve as a resource for research on the immune response to SARS-CoV-2. The study at large found these results: The amount of clinical and demographic metadata varied by source and participant and was provided uncurated.

From the germline V gene, CDR1 is SGHRS and CDR2 is YFSETQ. Taken from cysteine to phenylalanine, the CDR3 has 16 residues. Only the CDR3 portion is preserved as DNA: 48 bases, with reading frame beginning at the first base. The V end gives up 0 bases and the J end 3 bases, leaving 6 bases in the junction not matched to a gene. With respect to this clone: Its antigen is unknown. No base quality values were provided; no much bigger clone lies one nucleotide off.

Participants in the prospective study were aged roughly 18 to 95 years, lived in under 30 United States geographic areas, and enrolled through a virtual design. In the prospective study, cohorts were assigned on the basis of participant-reported clinical history obtained from a screening survey and a study questionnaire. Recovered participants in ImmuneRACE Cohort 3 were defined by two consecutive negative NP/OP PCR tests, clearance by a healthcare professional, or resolution of symptoms. Each participant in the prospective study had whole blood, serum and a nasopharyngeal or oropharyngeal swab collected by mobile phlebotomists. Over a roughly 2-month period, participants in the prospective study had the option of providing additional blood draws and questionnaires. Blood samples from the prospective study were shipped frozen or at room temperature prior to DNA extraction. TCRbeta CDR3 regions were amplified from genomic DNA using the immunoSEQ Assay, a bias-controlled multiplex PCR. The study's processing was this. The number of nucleated cells in each sample was estimated by amplification of reference gene primers within the assay. To quantify the absolute abundance of each unique TCRbeta CDR3 rearrangement, sequence reads were collapsed and filtered. For each sample, productive Simpson clonality was calculated by taking the square root of Simpson's diversity index across productive rearrangements. This is the immuneACCESS table as TCRdb keeps it, with only in-frame sequences that have V and J called. A part of the clones is gone; compared with another copy, unresolved V genes explain less than half, and the rest is unexplained. V and J calls and clone size are copied from that table; D and trimming were computed from the DNA. The sample has around 300,000 clones on record, about nine tenths of them singletons. The ten largest clones represent about 2% of the sample.

Input material: PBMCs or T cells enriched from blood (not recorded which). The sequence came from a woman aged 55-70 years who had recovered from COVID-19. This sequence uses TRBV5-1 and TRBJ2-5; 9 bases in between match TRBD1. The DNA is as follows: TGCGCCAGCAGCTTGGCCGGGACAGGGTTGGAAGAGACCCAGTACTTC. Translated, this is CASSLAGTGLEETQYF.